The T cell receptor beta chain described here comes from a study of OX40 agonist ivuxolimab in advanced cancers. The wider study: An agonistic anti-OX40 (CD134) antibody, ivuxolimab, was used to treat the patients. Checkpoint inhibitors had been given previously to roughly 40% of patients. Findings and caveats of the study: CD8+ T cells averaged more expanded clones than CD4+. Both blood CD4+ and CD8+ T cells showed clonal growth by week 6 at 0.1 to 3.0 mg/kg.

As for this clone: Antigen: not known.

The germline V and J ends were trimmed by 0 bases and 3 bases, with 11 bases remaining between them. Germline V gives CDR1 SGHTA, CDR2 FQGNSA. This CDR3 has 15 amino acids. The data were produced by immunoSEQ multiplex PCR, yet TCRdb's version contains in-frame clones alone and is incomplete. The profile covers about 100,000 clones, with over 75% appearing a single time and less than 0.2% taken by the ten largest. This rearrangement joins TRBV7-2 to TRBJ2-5; D might be TRBD1 (5 bases). The sample was CD4+ or CD8+ T cells sorted from blood, taken in a trial of the OX40 agonist ivuxolimab. This receptor was obtained from an adult with an advanced solid tumor such as melanoma, head and neck, liver or kidney cancer. This CDR3 reads CASSLAGVREETQYF. CDR3 coding DNA: TGTGCCAGCAGCTTAGCTGGGGTCAGGGAAGAGACCCAGTACTTC. Supplemented by reference TRBV7-2 and TRBJ2-5, the full variable domain reads GAGVSQSPSNKVTEKGKDVELRCDPISGHTALYWYRQSLGQGLEFLIYFQGNSAPDKSGLPSDRFSAERTGGSVSTLTIQRTQQEDSAVYLCASSLAGVREETQYFGPGTRLLVL.